The clone carrying this TCR beta chain was recorded a few times. Authors' analysis steps: Amplification from reference gene primers served as the basis for estimated nucleated cell counts. Profiling relied on immunoSEQ multiplex PCR, and the TCRdb table lists in-frame clones only, not all of them. The DNA gave D and trimming, while V, J and clone size come from that table. The sample has 59,000 or so clones, 80% seen once. The sample comes from a study of blood T cell repertoires in COVID-19. Study-wide background: Samples came from the United States, Italy and Spain, spanning acute and convalescent COVID-19. The analysed material was cDNA or gDNA that came from T cells, B-cell-depleted T cells, or PBMCs.

Germline V lookup: CDR1 SGDLS, CDR2 YYNGEE. This CDR3 has 15 residues. V was clipped by 0 bases and J by 3 bases; unmatched bases: 5. Sequences were obtained from peripheral blood. This receptor was taken from a man in his fifties or sixties with acute or convalescent COVID-19. The chain recombines TRBV9 with TRBJ1-2, with 7 bases lining up with TRBD1. CDR3 sequence reads: CASSVDSGQYYGYTF. In DNA form, the CDR3 reads TGTGCCAGCAGCGTAGATTCGGGACAGTACTATGGCTACACCTTC.